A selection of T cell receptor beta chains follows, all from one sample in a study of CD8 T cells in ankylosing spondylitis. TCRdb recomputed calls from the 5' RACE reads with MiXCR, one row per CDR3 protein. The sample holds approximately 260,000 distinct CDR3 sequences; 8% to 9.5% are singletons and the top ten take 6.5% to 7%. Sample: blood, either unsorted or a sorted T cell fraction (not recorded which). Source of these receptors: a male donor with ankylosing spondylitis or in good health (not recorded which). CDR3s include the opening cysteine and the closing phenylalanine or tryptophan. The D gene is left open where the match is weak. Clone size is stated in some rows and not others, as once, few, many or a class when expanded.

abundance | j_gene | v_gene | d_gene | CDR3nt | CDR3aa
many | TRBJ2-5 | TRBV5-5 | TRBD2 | TGTGCCAGCAGCCCGGCTCTAGCGGGGGGGTTTGAGACCCAGTACTTC | CASSPALAGGFETQYF
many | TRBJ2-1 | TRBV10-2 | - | TGCGCCAGCAGTGGGGGATCGGGTTACAATGAGCAGTTCTTC | CASSGGSGYNEQFF
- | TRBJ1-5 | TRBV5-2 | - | TGTGCCAGGAGCCCTGGGCTCCGGGGCGGACTCAATCAGCCCCAGCATTTT | CARSPGLRGGLNQPQHF
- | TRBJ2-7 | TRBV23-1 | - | TGCGCCAGCAGTCTCAGGGTTCAAGAGCAGTACTTC | CASSLRVQEQYF
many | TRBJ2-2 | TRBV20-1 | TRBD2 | TGCAGTGCTCAAACTAGCGGGAGGGCCGGTGGGCCCGGGGAGCTGTTTTTT | CSAQTSGRAGGPGELFF
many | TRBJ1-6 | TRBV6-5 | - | TGTGCCAGCAGTTACAGGGCGGACAGCTCAAATTCACCCCTCCACTTT | CASSYRADSSNSPLHF
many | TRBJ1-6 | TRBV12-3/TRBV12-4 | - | TGTGCCAGCAGTCCTAGACGCGCGGTAGGGGTATGGTCACCCCTCCACTTT | CASSPRRAVGVWSPLHF
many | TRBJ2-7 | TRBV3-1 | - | TGTGCCAGCAGCCAAGTCGGTTACGAGCAGTACTTC | CASSQVGYEQYF
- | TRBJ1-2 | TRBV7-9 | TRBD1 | TGTGCCAGCAGCTTAGATGAGGGGGCGAACTATGGCTACACCTTC | CASSLDEGANYGYTF
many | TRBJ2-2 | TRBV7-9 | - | TGTGCCAGCAGCTTAACCGGGGAGCTGTTTTTT | CASSLTGELFF
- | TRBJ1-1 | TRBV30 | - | TGTGCCTGGCACAGGGACTACACTGAAGCTTTCTTT | CAWHRDYTEAFF
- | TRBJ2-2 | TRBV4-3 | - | TGCGCCAGCAGCCAAGGTACAGGGAACACCGGGGAGCTGTTTTTT | CASSQGTGNTGELFF
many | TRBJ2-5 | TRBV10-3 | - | TGTGCCATCAGTGAGCCCCGTAGGTCGGAGACCCAGTACTTC | CAISEPRRSETQYF
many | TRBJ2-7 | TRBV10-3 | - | TGTGCCATCAGTGATGATAAACTCCGGGCCTACGAGCAGTACTTC | CAISDDKLRAYEQYF
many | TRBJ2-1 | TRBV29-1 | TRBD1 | TGCAGCCTTGACAGGGTTGGAGACAATGAGCAGTTCTTC | CSLDRVGDNEQFF
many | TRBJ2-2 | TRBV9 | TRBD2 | TGTGCCAGCAGCGTTAGCGGGGGGGCCGGTGGCGGGGAGCTGTTTTTT | CASSVSGGAGGGELFF
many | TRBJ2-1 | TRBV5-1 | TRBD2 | TGCGCCAGCAGCTTGGGAGGTAGCGGGGGTCACAATGAGCAGTTCTTC | CASSLGGSGGHNEQFF